Below, one T cell receptor beta chain is given with its context. Genomic DNA provided the template from which TCR beta VDJ and CDR3 profiles were obtained. MiXCR, applied by TCRdb to the reads, yields one record per CDR3 protein. The table shows 200,000 or so distinct CDR3 sequences, with just under 50% occurring only once. This record comes from a study of CD8+CD57+ T cells in acquired aplastic anemia. Only patients with CD8+CD57+ cell expansion on flow cytometry were chosen for sequencing. Severe acquired aplastic anemia was present in all patients. Trimming stripped 2 bases from V and 4 bases from J, with 6 bases between. Germline V gene data show CDR1 as SGHTA and CDR2 as FQGNSA. This CDR3 is built from 12 residues.

The source is a human donor with aplastic anemia. Sequences were obtained from sorted CD4+, CD8+, or CD8+CD57+ T cells (not recorded which) from PBMCs. This chain links TRBV7-2 with TRBJ2-7; D unclear. CDR3 loop: CASSLSRYEQYF. The CDR3 DNA reads TGTGCCAGCAGCTTATCCAGGTACGAGCAGTACTTC.